The 15 T cell receptor beta chains in this list originate from one sample, sequenced in a study of identical twins. TCRdb used MiXCR to reprocess the 5' RACE reads, holding one entry per CDR3 protein. The sample includes a few hundred thousand distinct CDR3 sequences, about 8% of them seen just once. These data also featured in a second study, about yellow fever vaccine responses in identical twins.

Material for sequencing was CD8+ T cells sorted from blood. These receptor sequences come from a woman between 18 and 29 years old in good health.

This chain links TRBV6-1 with TRBJ2-1; D gene unclear. Looked up from germline, CDR1 is MNHNS and CDR2 is SASEGT. The CDR3 is 13 residues long. V gave up 3 bases and J gave up 6 bases, with 9 bases separating them. The DNA for the CDR3 is TGTGCCAGCAGTGAGCCGGTAAGCAATGAGCAGTTCTTC. This encodes CASSEPVSNEQFF.

The J gene is TRBJ2-2, the V gene TRBV12-3 or TRBV12-4, with 9 bases that match TRBD1. Trimming took 10 bases from V and 6 from J; bases not matched to a gene: 12. This CDR3 spans 15 amino acids. CDR3 nucleotide sequence: TGTGCCACTCTACCTGGGGACAGGGTTCCCGGGGAGCTGTTTTTT. It specifies CATLPGDRVPGELFF.

J is TRBJ2-5 and V is TRBV7-9; the D is unclear. The CDR3 is 14 residues long. Germline values: CDR1 SEHNR, CDR2 FQNEAQ (reference sequence). V was clipped by 3 bases and J by 2 bases, with 10 bases between them. CDR3 nucleotides: TGTGCCAGCAGCTTTTTTCTACCGCAAGAGACCCAGTACTTC. As protein: CASSFFLPQETQYF.

This clonotype has a handful of counts. The chain has TRBV29-1 and TRBJ1-2; TRBD1 might be the D (5 bases). Germline CDR1 reads SQVTM; CDR2 reads ANQGSEA. The CDR3 covers 13 residues. V dropped 1 base and J dropped 2 bases, with 8 bases sitting between them. The CDR3 sequence: CSVEVGRNYGYTF. The CDR3, as DNA: TGCAGCGTTGAAGTGGGACGGAACTATGGCTACACCTTC.

In this sample, this clonotype turned up a few times. The rearrangement links TRBV19 to TRBJ1-2, with D maybe TRBD1 (6 bases). The CDR3 is made up of 14 amino acids. Trimming left V 6 bases short and J 4 bases short, with 15 bases between. Germline V gives CDR1 LNHDA, CDR2 SQIVND (reference sequence). The CDR3 nucleotides are TGTGCCAGTAGCCTCCCGCGGGACATCTATGGCTACACCTTC. Translating gives CASSLPRDIYGYTF.

The V gene is TRBV2, the J gene TRBJ2-7; the D is unclear. In germline, CDR1 is SNHLY, CDR2 FYNNEI. The V end lost 0 bases, the J end lost 6 bases, and 9 bases lay between the germline ends. The CDR3 length is 13 residues. As DNA, the CDR3 is TGTGCCAGCAGTGAAGCACCGGGCCGCGAGCAGTACTTC. Residues: CASSEAPGREQYF.

The sample holds a few counts of this clonotype. The chain joins TRBV5-1 to TRBJ2-1; TRBD1 agrees at 8 bases. Per germline, CDR1 SGHRS and CDR2 YFSETQ. V gave up 2 bases and J gave up 6 bases; unmatched junction bases: 7. This CDR3 has 15 amino acids. In DNA, the CDR3 is TGCGCCAGCAGCTTAAAGTCCGGGACAGGCAATGAGCAGTTCTTC. Translation: CASSLKSGTGNEQFF.

The chain recombines TRBV20-1 with TRBJ2-2; no clear D gene. The CDR3 is made up of 11 amino acids. Per germline, CDR1 DFQATT and CDR2 SNEGSKA (reference sequence). Trimming took off 0 bases at V and 6 bases at J, with 2 bases between the two ends. The CDR3 protein is CSARESGELFF. CDR3 DNA sequence: TGCAGTGCTAGAGAATCCGGGGAGCTGTTTTTT.

V is TRBV6-4 and J is TRBJ2-3, with a tentative D call TRBD2 (7 bases). Deletions cut 3 bases from V and 0 bases from J, with 19 bases between. CDR3 size: 18 residues. Germline V gives CDR1 MRHNA, CDR2 SNTAGT. CDR3 DNA: TGTGCCAGCAGTGATTACCCATCGGGGGGCTATAGCACAGATACGCAGTATTTT. This translates into CASSDYPSGGYSTDTQYF.

The chain uses TRBV20-1 and TRBJ2-7; the D gene is possibly TRBD1 (6 bases). V lost 6 bases and J 2 bases, leaving 17 bases between the germline ends. This CDR3 comprises 14 residues. The germline V gene encodes CDR1 DFQATT and CDR2 SNEGSKA (reference sequence). CDR3 sequence (DNA): TGCAGTGCACGCAGGTCAGGGGACCCCTACGAGCAGTACTTC. Its translation is CSARRSGDPYEQYF.

The table lists this clonotype with a few counts. The V and J genes are TRBV20-1 and TRBJ2-7; 9 bases agree with TRBD2. The CDR3 spans 15 residues. The junction had 7 bases not matched to a gene; V was cut back by 1 base and J by 3 bases. Germline CDR1 is DFQATT and CDR2 is SNEGSKA (reference sequence). CDR3 DNA: TGCAGTGCTAGAGGTATTCTAGCGGGAATCTACGAGCAGTACTTC. Amino acid sequence: CSARGILAGIYEQYF.

This clonotype was seen more than once but under ten times. The chain has TRBV5-1 and TRBJ2-7, with D tentatively TRBD2 (6 bases). Trimming stripped 3 bases from V and 9 bases from J, with 22 bases between. The germline gives CDR1 SGHRS, CDR2 YFSETQ. This CDR3 has 15 residues. CDR3 coding DNA: TGCGCCAGCAGCTCGATATCGGGACTCCCGGAGGGGCAGTACTTC. It specifies CASSSISGLPEGQYF.

V is TRBV29-1 and J is TRBJ2-7, with D perhaps being TRBD1 or TRBD2 (6 bases each). Trimming took off 2 bases at V and 3 bases at J, with 11 bases between the two ends. CDR1 is SQVTM, CDR2 ANQGSEA, per germline. The CDR3 is 13 amino acids. The CDR3 DNA is TGCAGCGTTGAATCTCGGGGGCACTACGAGCAGTACTTC. Translation gives CSVESRGHYEQYF.

The table lists this clonotype with a few counts. This chain connects TRBV28 to TRBJ2-1; a weak D match, TRBD2 (5 bases). The ends were cut back, 3 bases at V and 7 bases at J, with 16 bases in the middle. The CDR3 extends over 15 amino acids. Germline V gives CDR1 MDHEN, CDR2 SYDVKM. DNA of the CDR3: TGTGCCAGCAGTTTCTTGGTTCCGGGGTTGAATGAGCAGTTCTTC. It encodes CASSFLVPGLNEQFF.

This clonotype was seen at least ten times. J is TRBJ1-1 and V is TRBV6-5; D not certain. Germline V gene lookup returns CDR1 MNHEY and CDR2 SVGAGI. The V gene lost 2 bases and the J gene lost 0 bases, with 10 bases spanning the gap. This CDR3 has 15 amino acids. CDR3 sequence (DNA): TGTGCCAGCAGTTACCTGGCCAGCATGAACACTGAAGCTTTCTTT. It codes for CASSYLASMNTEAFF.